A single sample gave rise to the 29 T cell receptor beta chains below, sequenced in a study of shared clonotypes between healthy human individuals. This table comes from immunoSEQ multiplex PCR, and its TCRdb copy is limited to in-frame clones, with some not included. This table holds hundreds of thousands of clones, about 90% found once. CD45RO-negative CD8 cells positively selected for CCR7 made up the naive population, which excluded terminally differentiated effector memory CD45RA+ cells. The sequencing input was naive CD8+ T cells sorted from blood. The source of these receptors is a man aged 25-45 years in good health.

The V and J genes are TRBV6-6 and TRBJ2-7, with no clear D. The CDR3 totals 12 residues. V was shortened by 5 bases and J by 6 bases, with 11 bases between the two germline ends. Germline CDR1 is MNHNY and CDR2 is SVGAGI (reference sequence). CDR3 nucleotide sequence: TGTGCCAGCAGTGGGGTCCGGGCCGAGCAGTACTTC. As protein: CASSGVRAEQYF.

V and J are TRBV9 and TRBJ1-5; D is unresolved. CDR3 size: 15 residues. Between the trimmed V and J ends, which lost 0 bases and 3 bases, there was a span of 10 bases. CDR1 SGDLS and CDR2 YYNGEE come from the germline V gene. In nucleotides, the CDR3 is TGTGCCAGCAGCGTAGGCGGCAGTCCCAATCAGCCCCAGCATTTT. Translated, it gives CASSVGGSPNQPQHF.

The chain is built from TRBV7-2 and TRBJ2-3; weak D call: TRBD2 (5 bases). There are 16 residues in the CDR3. Germline CDR1 SGHTA, CDR2 FQGNSA. The V end lost 6 bases, the J end lost 3 bases, and 19 bases lay between the germline ends. The CDR3 loop reads CASSPPDRDVTDTQYF. The CDR3 bases are TGTGCCAGCAGTCCGCCGGACCGGGATGTTACAGATACGCAGTATTTT.

The CDR3 here is CASSLEDTAFYEQYF. CDR3 DNA sequence: TGTGCCAGCAGCTTAGAGGACACCGCCTTCTACGAGCAGTACTTC. The chain couples TRBV7-2 to TRBJ2-7; TRBD1 might be the D (5 bases). The CDR3 totals 15 residues. The V gene's germline CDR1 is SGHTA and CDR2 FQGNSA. V was clipped by 1 base and J by 3 bases, with 13 bases between them.

The genes are TRBV7-9 and TRBJ1-5, with TRBD1 identical over 9 bases. The V gene's germline CDR1 is SEHNR and CDR2 FQNEAQ (reference sequence). V was clipped by 6 bases and J by 6 bases; unmatched bases: 6. The CDR3 runs 14 residues. The CDR3 DNA reads as TGTGCCAGCAGTCAAACAGGGGGCGGTCAGCCCCAGCATTTT. Translating it yields CASSQTGGGQPQHF.

The genes are TRBV27 and TRBJ1-1; tentative D call: TRBD1 (6 bases). Trimming shortened V by 8 bases and J by 5 bases, and 15 bases separated the two germline ends. The CDR3 is 13 residues long. Germline lookup yields CDR1 MNHEY and CDR2 SMNVEV (reference sequence). CDR3 amino acids: CASRGGAGTEAFF. DNA of the CDR3: TGTGCCAGCCGGGGGGGGGCGGGGACTGAAGCTTTCTTT.

The chain is built from TRBV7-9 and TRBJ2-1; D gene uncertain. CDR1 and CDR2 (germline): SEHNR, FQNEAQ (reference sequence). Trimming removed 5 bases from V and 4 bases from J, with 15 bases in between. CDR3 length equals 15 residues. CDR3 nucleotide sequence: TGTGCCAGCAGCCCGGCAGGTGGGCTATACAATGAGCAGTTCTTC. Amino acids: CASSPAGGLYNEQFF.

The J gene is TRBJ2-1, the V gene TRBV7-9, with 8 nucleotides matching TRBD2. This CDR3 is 13 amino acids long. With V trimmed by 7 bases and J by 7 bases, 6 bases remained unmatched. The germline V gene has CDR1 SEHNR and CDR2 FQNEAQ (reference sequence). Here the CDR3 reads CASTVLADNEQFF. CDR3 nucleotides: TGTGCCAGCACCGTACTAGCGGATAATGAGCAGTTCTTC.

V usage is TRBV5-8 and J usage is TRBJ2-1; D perhaps matches TRBD2 (7 bases). Per germline, CDR1 SGHTS and CDR2 YDEGEE. This CDR3 has 15 residues. V was pared by 3 bases and J by 0 bases, with 10 bases between. The CDR3 region has the DNA TGTGCCAGCAGCTCAGGGGAGGGCTCCTACAATGAGCAGTTCTTC. Translating it yields CASSSGEGSYNEQFF.

V gene TRBV28 combines with J gene TRBJ1-1; D remains ambiguous. This CDR3 region has 13 residues. Germline CDR1 MDHEN, CDR2 SYDVKM. Trimming cost V 6 bases and J 3 bases, with 11 bases left between them. CDR3 sequence reads: CASSRTDYTEAFF. CDR3 nucleotides: TGTGCCAGCAGCCGGACGGATTACACTGAAGCTTTCTTT. Full variable domain (missing parts from reference TRBV28 and TRBJ1-1): DVKVTQSSRYLVKRTGEKVFLECVQDMDHENMFWYRQDPGLGLRLIYFSYDVKMKEKGDIPEGYSVSREKKERFSLILESASTNQTSMYLCASSRTDYTEAFFGQGTRLTVV.

This chain joins TRBV15 and TRBJ2-2, with 12 bases identical to TRBD2. Germline V CDR1 and CDR2: LNHNV, YYDKDF (reference sequence). Losses at the gene ends were 4 bases for V and 5 bases for J; bases not matched to a gene: 2. The CDR3 sequence is 15 residues long. CDR3 sequence (DNA): TGTGCCACCAGCACCGGACTAGCGGGAACCGGGGAGCTGTTTTTT. It yields the protein CATSTGLAGTGELFF.

The chain links TRBV25-1 to TRBJ2-3; D not certain. The CDR3 runs 13 residues. Germline CDR1 is MGHDK and CDR2 is SYGVNS. V was shortened by 8 bases and J by 2 bases, with 11 bases between the two germline ends. The CDR3 reads CASSWTNTDTQYF. The CDR3 nucleotides are TGTGCCAGCTCCTGGACGAACACAGATACGCAGTATTTT.

The chain uses TRBV9 and TRBJ2-7; weak D call: TRBD1 (5 bases). Germline lookup yields CDR1 SGDLS and CDR2 YYNGEE. V was clipped by 0 bases and J by 4 bases, with 11 bases between them. The CDR3 has 14 residues. CDR3 DNA: TGTGCCAGCAGCGTAGGTGACAGCGCTTACGAGCAGTACTTC. Amino acid sequence: CASSVGDSAYEQYF.

The rearrangement links TRBV29-1 to TRBJ2-2, with a possible D match to TRBD2 (6 bases). CDR3 length: 13 residues. From germline, CDR1 is SQVTM and CDR2 ANQGSEA. V shed 3 bases and J shed 4 bases, with 9 bases lying between them. The CDR3 coding sequence is TGCAGCGTTGATGCGGGGCTCACCGGGGAGCTGTTTTTT. It is translated as CSVDAGLTGELFF.

This chain's CDR3 is CASSQDGGAAGNTIYF. Here the CDR3 DNA reads TGCGCCAGCAGCCAAGATGGGGGGGCGGCAGGAAACACCATATATTTT. The chain carries TRBV4-3 and TRBJ1-3; D is possibly TRBD1 (6 bases). Trimming stripped 0 bases from V and 4 bases from J, with 13 bases between. The CDR3 contains 16 residues. The germline CDR1 and CDR2 sequences are LGHNA and YSLEER.

The V and J genes are TRBV19 and TRBJ1-5; D possibly corresponds to TRBD1 (6 bases). In germline, CDR1 is LNHDA, CDR2 SQIVND (reference sequence). CDR3 length: 13 residues. The ends were cut back, 3 bases at V and 10 bases at J, with 13 bases in the middle. CDR3 nucleotides: TGTGCCAGTAGTATGAACAGGGACATCCCCCAGCATTTT. It is translated as CASSMNRDIPQHF.

The V gene is TRBV13, the J gene TRBJ1-1; maybe TRBD1 (5 bases). CDR3 length equals 15 residues. V lost 1 base and J 3 bases, leaving 12 bases between the germline ends. The germline CDR1 and CDR2 sequences are PRHDT and FYEKMQ (reference sequence). This CDR3 is CASSLDRSQYTEAFF. The CDR3 coding sequence is TGTGCCAGCAGCTTAGACAGGAGTCAATACACTGAAGCTTTCTTT.

This rearrangement joins TRBV7-9 to TRBJ2-6; D may be TRBD2 (5 bases). Per germline, CDR1 SEHNR and CDR2 FQNEAQ (reference sequence). Trimming cost V 5 bases and J 13 bases, with 21 bases left between them. CDR3 length: 15 residues. The CDR3 region has the DNA TGTGCCAGCAGCGCAGAGGAGGCGTTGTGGCGGGTCCTGACTTTC. This encodes CASSAEEALWRVLTF.

This chain links TRBV7-9 with TRBJ2-6; D is undetermined. Germline lookup yields CDR1 SEHNR and CDR2 FQNEAQ (reference sequence). The CDR3 contains 15 residues. With 4 bases removed from V and 0 bases from J, the gap between germline ends came to 7 bases. This CDR3 reads CASSSFVSGANVLTF. CDR3 DNA: TGTGCCAGCAGCTCCTTTGTCTCTGGGGCCAACGTCCTGACTTTC.

The chain links TRBV13 to TRBJ2-1; D call uncertain. The CDR3 extends over 11 amino acids. V was pared by 3 bases and J by 10 bases, with 7 bases between. CDR1 and CDR2 from the germline V gene are PRHDT and FYEKMQ (reference sequence). The CDR3 spells CASSFNAEQFF. The DNA of the CDR3 is TGTGCCAGCAGCTTCAACGCGGAGCAGTTCTTC. Combining the CDR3 with reference TRBV13 and TRBJ2-1 gives the whole variable domain AAGVIQSPRHLIKEKRETATLKCYPIPRHDTVYWYQQGPGQDPQFLISFYEKMQSDKGSIPDRFSAQQFSDYHSELNMSSLELGDSALYFCASSFNAEQFFGPGTRLTVL.

The chain uses TRBV29-1 and TRBJ2-7; D is possibly TRBD1 (6 bases). Trimming removed 1 base from V and 2 bases from J, with 12 bases in between. This CDR3 has 14 residues. Germline V CDR1 and CDR2: SQVTM, ANQGSEA. CDR3 nucleotides: TGCAGCGTTGAAGTTTCGGGACACCCCTACGAGCAGTACTTC. This sequence encodes CSVEVSGHPYEQYF.

The chain couples TRBV9 to TRBJ2-2; D tentatively reads TRBD1 or TRBD2 (5 bases each). Germline loops: CDR1 SGDLS, CDR2 YYNGEE. V was shortened by 7 bases and J by 1 base, with 8 bases between the two germline ends. The CDR3 loop spans 13 amino acids. CDR3 DNA: TGTGCCAGCGGGACCCAGAACACCGGGGAGCTGTTTTTT. Protein product: CASGTQNTGELFF. Using reference TRBV9 and TRBJ2-2 for the parts outside the CDR3, the full variable domain is DSGVTQTPKHLITATGQRVTLRCSPRSGDLSVYWYQQSLDQGLQFLIQYYNGEERAKGNILERFSAQQFPDLHSELNLSSLELGDSALYFCASGTQNTGELFFGEGSRLTVL.

V usage is TRBV7-9 and J usage is TRBJ1-1; possibly TRBD1 for D (5 bases). V shed 6 bases and J shed 0 bases, with 8 bases lying between them. CDR1 and CDR2 (germline): SEHNR, FQNEAQ (reference sequence). This CDR3 has 13 residues. The CDR3 sequence is CASRGLMNTEAFF. The DNA of the CDR3 is TGTGCCAGCAGGGGGCTTATGAACACTGAAGCTTTCTTT.

The rearrangement joins TRBV4-1 to TRBJ1-5; D unclear. Trimming took 0 bases from V and 7 from J, leaving 13 bases between them. Germline V gene sequence: CDR1 MGHRA, CDR2 YSYEKL. The CDR3 totals 15 residues. The CDR3 here is CASSQDPGFGQPQHF. The CDR3 nucleotides are TGCGCCAGCAGCCAAGATCCGGGGTTCGGGCAGCCCCAGCATTTT.

V usage is TRBV10-1 and J usage is TRBJ2-3; a weak D match, TRBD2 (7 bases). CDR3 length equals 16 residues. From germline, CDR1 is WNHNN and CDR2 SYGVQD (reference sequence). Between the trimmed V and J ends, which lost 5 bases and 0 bases, there was a span of 15 bases. The CDR3 DNA reads TGCGCCAGCAGTCGGCTGGCGGGGGCTAGCACAGATACGCAGTATTTT. It codes for CASSRLAGASTDTQYF.

The chain links TRBV6-7 to TRBJ1-2; D gene ambiguous. TRBV6-7 falls under the ORF class, with uncertain function. Trimming took 7 bases from V and 3 from J, leaving 12 bases between them. The CDR3 loop spans 13 amino acids. For the CDR3, the DNA is TGTGCCAGCATAGAGGGTTTAGACTATGGCTACACCTTC. Encoded protein: CASIEGLDYGYTF.

J is TRBJ2-7 and V is TRBV2, with 10 bases matching TRBD1. There are 14 residues in the CDR3. CDR1 and CDR2 from the germline V gene are SNHLY and FYNNEI. The CDR3 DNA reads as TGTGCGACCGGGACAGGGGCGAGCTCCTACGAGCAGTACTTC. It codes for CATGTGASSYEQYF.

As to this clone: The sample holds other DNA sequences that translate to the same CDR3. The V call is TRBV29-1, the J call TRBJ2-7; no clear D gene. This CDR3 region has 12 residues. V was pared by 3 bases and J by 4 bases, with 10 bases between. Germline loops: CDR1 SQVTM, CDR2 ANQGSEA. CDR3 nucleotide sequence: TGCAGCGTTGAGGGAAGAGCTTACGAGCAGTACTTC. This translates into CSVEGRAYEQYF.

The chain links TRBV7-9 to TRBJ2-1; 9 positions agree with TRBD2. CDR3 length: 15 amino acids. Germline CDR1 reads SEHNR; CDR2 reads FQNEAQ (reference sequence). V gave up 1 base and J gave up 5 bases; unmatched junction bases: 3. CDR3 nucleotide sequence: TGTGCCAGCAGCTTAGAGCGGGAGGCAGACAATGAGCAGTTCTTC. It encodes CASSLEREADNEQFF.